This T cell receptor beta chain was sequenced for a study of blood T cell repertoires in COVID-19. Looking at the study overall: Acute and convalescent COVID-19 specimens originated in the United States, Italy and Spain. Sources were T cells, B-cell-depleted T cells, or PBMCs; the material itself was cDNA or gDNA.

The J segment lost 1 base and the V segment lost 3 bases, leaving 2 bases of the junction unmatched. The CDR3 covers 14 residues. Germline loops: CDR1 SGDLS, CDR2 YYNGEE. The table came from immunoSEQ multiplex PCR; TCRdb's copy has only in-frame clones and leaves some out. The sample contains approximately 270,000 clones, about 87% of which appear only once. This clonotype originated in a woman aged 25 to 39 with COVID-19, enrolled during active disease. V usage is TRBV9 and J usage is TRBJ1-1, with 8 nucleotides matching TRBD1. The material sequenced was peripheral blood. Here the CDR3 DNA reads TGTGCCAGCAGCGCAGGGACAGGGAACACTGAAGCTTTCTTT. This encodes CASSAGTGNTEAFF.